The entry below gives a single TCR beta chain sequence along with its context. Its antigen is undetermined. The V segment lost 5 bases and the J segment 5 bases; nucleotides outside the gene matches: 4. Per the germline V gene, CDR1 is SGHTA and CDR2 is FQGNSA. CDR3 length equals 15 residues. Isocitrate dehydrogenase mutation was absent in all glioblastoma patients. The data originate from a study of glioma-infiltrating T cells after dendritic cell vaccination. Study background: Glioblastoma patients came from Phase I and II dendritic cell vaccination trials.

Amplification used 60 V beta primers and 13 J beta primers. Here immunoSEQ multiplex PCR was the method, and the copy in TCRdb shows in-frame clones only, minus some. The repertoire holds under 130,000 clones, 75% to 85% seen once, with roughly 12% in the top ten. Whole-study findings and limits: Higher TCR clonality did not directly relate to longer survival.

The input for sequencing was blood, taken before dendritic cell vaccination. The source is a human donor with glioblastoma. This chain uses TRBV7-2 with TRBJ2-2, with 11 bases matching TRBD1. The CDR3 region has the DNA TGTGCCAGCAGCCCGGACAGGGGGCGTACCGGGGAGCTGTTTTTT. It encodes CASSPDRGRTGELFF.